Reported below is one TCR beta chain. The sample is drawn from a study of blood T cell repertoires in COVID-19. Across the whole study: Acute and convalescent COVID-19 specimens originated in the United States, Italy and Spain.

Germline V lookup: CDR1 MNHEY, CDR2 SMNVEV (reference sequence). The germline V and J ends were trimmed by 6 bases and 0 bases, with 12 bases remaining between them. The CDR3 length is 15 residues. The repertoire was sequenced with immunoSEQ multiplex PCR; TCRdb's copy has only in-frame clones and lacks some. The data hold approximately 230,000 clones, with around 83% observed a single time. The chain uses TRBV27 and TRBJ1-5, with no clear D. Sequenced: peripheral blood. The sequence was collected from an elderly man with acute or convalescent COVID-19. The CDR3 DNA sequence: TGTGCCAGCAGCAAAGTAGCTTATAGCAATCAGCCCCAGCATTTT. Protein: CASSKVAYSNQPQHF.